A selection of T cell receptor beta chains follows, all from one sample in a study of identical twins. TCRdb ran MiXCR on the 5' RACE reads and lists one entry per CDR3 protein. The data show under 300,000 distinct CDR3 sequences, with about 9% seen just once and less than 4% held by the top ten. This sample also appeared in a second study, on yellow fever vaccine responses in identical twins.

Sequencing input: CD8+ T cells sorted from blood. The receptors were sampled from a woman between 18 and 29 years old in good health. The CDR3 runs from the conserved cysteine through the conserved F or W. D genes are given only for firm matches. A clone size is listed for some rows: how often the clone was seen (once, few, many), or a class if it is expanded.

J gene	D gene	V gene	clone size	CDR3 DNA	CDR3 protein
TRBJ2-1	.	TRBV10-3	many	TGTGCCATCAGTGAGTCGTTAGAGGGTTTCAGCGATGAGCAGTTCTTC	CAISESLEGFSDEQFF
TRBJ1-5	.	TRBV4-2	.	TGTGCCAGCAGCCAAGATGTTGCAGACCAGCCCCAGCATTTT	CASSQDVADQPQHF
TRBJ1-1	.	TRBV27	many	TGTGCCAGCAGTTTATTTCAGGTGGGGGACACTGAAGCTTTCTTT	CASSLFQVGDTEAFF
TRBJ2-7	TRBD2	TRBV15	.	TGTGCCCCCATTGGCGGGGGTCATGGCTACGAGCAGTACTTC	CAPIGGGHGYEQYF
TRBJ2-2	TRBD2	TRBV7-3	few	TGTGCCAGCAGCTCTGGGACTAGCGGGGGGTCTAAACGCCCCGGGGAGCTGTTTTTT	CASSSGTSGGSKRPGELFF
TRBJ2-1	TRBD1	TRBV5-1	many	TGCGCCAGCAGCCGGGGACAGGGGAACTCCTACAATGAGCAGTTCTTC	CASSRGQGNSYNEQFF
TRBJ2-7	TRBD1	TRBV29-1	.	TGCAGCGTTTGGGACCGGGACAGAGCCTACGAGCAGTACTTC	CSVWDRDRAYEQYF
TRBJ2-7	.	TRBV4-3	many	TGCGCCAGCAGCCAAGATAGTCTCGGTTCCTACGAGCAGTACTTC	CASSQDSLGSYEQYF
TRBJ2-3	TRBD2	TRBV4-3	.	TGCGCCAGCAGCCAAGATCGCCACCCGGTGCGGGAGGACCCAGATACGCAGTATTTT	CASSQDRHPVREDPDTQYF
TRBJ2-2	.	TRBV12-5	many	TGTGCTAGTGGTTTGGGGACCGGGGAGCTGTTTTTT	CASGLGTGELFF
TRBJ2-1	.	TRBV7-6	few	TGTGCCAGCAGCTTAGGTTGGAACAATGAGCAGTTCTTC	CASSLGWNNEQFF
TRBJ2-1	.	TRBV12-3/TRBV12-4	many	TGTGCCAGCAGGGGATTTCTTGGGCAGTTCTTC	CASRGFLGQFF
TRBJ2-4	TRBD2	TRBV28	many	TGTGCCAGCAGTCCACTAGCGGAAGTAGCCAAAAACATTCAGTACTTC	CASSPLAEVAKNIQYF
TRBJ2-1	.	TRBV7-6	many	TGTGCCAGCCAAACTAGGACCCACGACAATGAGCAGTTCTTC	CASQTRTHDNEQFF
TRBJ2-5	.	TRBV10-3	few	TGTGCCATCAGTAACCCCGAGGGAAAACAGGAGTCAAGGGAGACCCAGTACTTC	CAISNPEGKQESRETQYF
TRBJ2-3	.	TRBV7-8	few	TGTGCCAGCAGCGCCCGGACAGCTAGCACAGATACGCAGTATTTT	CASSARTASTDTQYF
TRBJ1-2	.	TRBV27	few	TGTGCCAGCAGTTTTGGGCGTAACTATGGCTACACCTTC	CASSFGRNYGYTF
TRBJ2-2	TRBD2	TRBV25-1	many	TGTGCCAGCAGTGAATCGGAACTAGCGGGAGGGCCATGGACCGGGGAGCTGTTTTTT	CASSESELAGGPWTGELFF
TRBJ2-4	.	TRBV2	many	TGTGCCAGCAGTGAAGCGCTTCGGTCGTTGGACAAAAACATTCAGTACTTC	CASSEALRSLDKNIQYF
TRBJ2-7	TRBD1	TRBV27	few	TGTGCCAGCAGAGACAGGGTCGGATCCTACGAGCAGTACTTC	CASRDRVGSYEQYF
TRBJ2-1	.	TRBV30	.	TGTGCCTGGCACTGGGACAATGAGCAGTTCTTC	CAWHWDNEQFF
TRBJ2-3	.	TRBV3-1	few	TGTGCCAGCAGCGCGAGCAGGGGTCTCACAGATACGCAGTATTTT	CASSASRGLTDTQYF
TRBJ2-2	.	TRBV3-1	few	TGTGCCAGCAGCCAAGTAGCCAGCGGAAACACCGGGGAGCTGTTTTTT	CASSQVASGNTGELFF
TRBJ2-1	.	TRBV2	few	TGTGCCAGGAACAAGGGAAGCTCCTACAATGAGCAGTTCTTC	CARNKGSSYNEQFF